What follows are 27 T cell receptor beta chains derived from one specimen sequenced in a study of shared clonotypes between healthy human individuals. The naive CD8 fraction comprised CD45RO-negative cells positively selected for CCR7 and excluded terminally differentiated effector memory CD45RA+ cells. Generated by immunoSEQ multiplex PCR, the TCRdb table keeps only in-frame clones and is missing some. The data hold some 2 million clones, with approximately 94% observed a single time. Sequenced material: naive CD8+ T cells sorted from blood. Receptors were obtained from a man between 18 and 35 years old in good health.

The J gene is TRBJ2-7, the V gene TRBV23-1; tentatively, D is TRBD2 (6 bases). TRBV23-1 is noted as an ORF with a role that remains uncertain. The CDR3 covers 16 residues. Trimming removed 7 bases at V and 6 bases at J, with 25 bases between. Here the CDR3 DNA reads TGCGCCAGCACCCGGGAGACGCCTACTCTTAGGTGCGAGCAGTACTTC. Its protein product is CASTRETPTLRCEQYF.

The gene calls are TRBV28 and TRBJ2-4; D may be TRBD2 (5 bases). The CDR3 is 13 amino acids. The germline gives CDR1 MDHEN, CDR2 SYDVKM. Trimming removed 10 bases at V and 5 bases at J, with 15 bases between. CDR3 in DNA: TGTGCCACGTTGAGAGGGCTTGAAAACATTCAGTACTTC. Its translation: CATLRGLENIQYF.

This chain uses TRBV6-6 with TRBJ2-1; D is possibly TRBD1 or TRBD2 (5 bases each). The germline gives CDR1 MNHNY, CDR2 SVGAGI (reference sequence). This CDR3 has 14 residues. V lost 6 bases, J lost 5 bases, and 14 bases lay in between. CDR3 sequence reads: CASSGGGWDNEQFF. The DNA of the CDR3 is TGTGCCAGCAGCGGTGGGGGATGGGACAATGAGCAGTTCTTC.

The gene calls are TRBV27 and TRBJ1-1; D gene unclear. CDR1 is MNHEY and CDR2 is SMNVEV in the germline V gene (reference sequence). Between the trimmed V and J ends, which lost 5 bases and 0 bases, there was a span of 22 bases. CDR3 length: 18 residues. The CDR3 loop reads CASSTLAGGGFMNTEAFF. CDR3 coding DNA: TGTGCCAGCAGTACCCTAGCGGGCGGAGGATTTATGAACACTGAAGCTTTCTTT.

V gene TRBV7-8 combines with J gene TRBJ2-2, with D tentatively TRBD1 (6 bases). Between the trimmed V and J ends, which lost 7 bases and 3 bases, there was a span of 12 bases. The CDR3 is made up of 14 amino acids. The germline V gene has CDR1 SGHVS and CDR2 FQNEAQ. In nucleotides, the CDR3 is TGTGCCAGCAAGTCAGGGGCCGACACCGGGGAGCTGTTTTTT. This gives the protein CASKSGADTGELFF.

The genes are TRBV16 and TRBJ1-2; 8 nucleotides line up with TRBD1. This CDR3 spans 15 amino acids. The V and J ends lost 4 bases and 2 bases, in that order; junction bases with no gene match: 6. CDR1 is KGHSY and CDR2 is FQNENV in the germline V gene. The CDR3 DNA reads TGTGCCAGCAGCCCTCAGGGGGCGATGAACTATGGCTACACCTTC. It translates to CASSPQGAMNYGYTF. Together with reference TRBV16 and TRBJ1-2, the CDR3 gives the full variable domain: GEEVAQTPKHLVRGEGQKAKLYCAPIKGHSYVFWYQQVLKNEFKFLISFQNENVFDETGMPKERFSAKCLPNSPCSLEIQATKLEDSAVYFCASSPQGAMNYGYTFGSGTRLTVV.

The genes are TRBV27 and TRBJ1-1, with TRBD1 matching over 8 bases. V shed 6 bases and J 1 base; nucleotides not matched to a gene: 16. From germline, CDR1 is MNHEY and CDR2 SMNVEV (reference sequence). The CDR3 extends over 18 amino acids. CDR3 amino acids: CASSTPPGGALSNTEAFF. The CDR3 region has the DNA TGTGCCAGCAGCACCCCCCCAGGGGGCGCTTTGTCGAACACTGAAGCTTTCTTT.

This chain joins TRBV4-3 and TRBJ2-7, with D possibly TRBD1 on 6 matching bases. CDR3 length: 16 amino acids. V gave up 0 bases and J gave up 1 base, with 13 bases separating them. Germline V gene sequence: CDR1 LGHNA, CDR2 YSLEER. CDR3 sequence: CASSQDSSGASYEQYF. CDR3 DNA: TGCGCCAGCAGCCAAGATAGTTCAGGGGCTTCCTACGAGCAGTACTTC.

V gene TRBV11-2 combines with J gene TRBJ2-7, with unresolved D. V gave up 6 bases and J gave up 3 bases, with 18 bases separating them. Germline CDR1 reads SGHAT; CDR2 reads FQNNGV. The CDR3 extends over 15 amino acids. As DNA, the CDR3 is TGTGCCAGCAGTCACGAAGGGCACCTGCTCTACGAGCAGTACTTC. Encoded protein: CASSHEGHLLYEQYF.

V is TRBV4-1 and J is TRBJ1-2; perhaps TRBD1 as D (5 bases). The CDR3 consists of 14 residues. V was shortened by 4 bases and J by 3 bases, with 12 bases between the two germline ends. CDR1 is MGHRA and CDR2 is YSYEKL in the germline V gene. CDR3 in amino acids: CASSPLDSDYGYTF. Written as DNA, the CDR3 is TGCGCCAGCAGCCCTCTCGACAGCGACTATGGCTACACCTTC.

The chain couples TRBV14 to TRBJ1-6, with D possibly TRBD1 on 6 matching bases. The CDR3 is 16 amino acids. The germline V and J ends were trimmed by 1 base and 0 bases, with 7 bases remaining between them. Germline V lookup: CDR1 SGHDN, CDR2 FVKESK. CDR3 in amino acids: CASSQVRGSYNSPLHF. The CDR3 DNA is TGTGCCAGCAGCCAAGTCAGGGGCTCCTATAATTCACCCCTCCACTTT.

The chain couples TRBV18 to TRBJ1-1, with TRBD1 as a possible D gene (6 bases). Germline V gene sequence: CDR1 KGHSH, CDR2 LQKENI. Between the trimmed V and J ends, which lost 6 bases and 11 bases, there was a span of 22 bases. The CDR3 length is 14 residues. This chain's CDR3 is CASSDLGGAERAFF. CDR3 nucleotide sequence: TGTGCCAGCTCCGACTTGGGGGGCGCGGAACGGGCTTTCTTT.

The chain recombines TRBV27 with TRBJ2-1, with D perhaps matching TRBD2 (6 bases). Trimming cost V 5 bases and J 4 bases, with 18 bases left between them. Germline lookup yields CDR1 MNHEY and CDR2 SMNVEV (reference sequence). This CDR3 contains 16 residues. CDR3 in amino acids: CASSESVLARYNEQFF. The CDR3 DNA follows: TGTGCCAGCAGTGAATCTGTCCTAGCGAGGTACAATGAGCAGTTCTTC.

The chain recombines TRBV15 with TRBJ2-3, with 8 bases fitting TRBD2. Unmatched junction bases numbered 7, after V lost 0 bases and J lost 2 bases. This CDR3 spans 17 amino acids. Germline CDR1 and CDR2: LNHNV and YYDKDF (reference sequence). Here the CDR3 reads CATSRDLTSANTDTQYF. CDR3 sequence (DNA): TGTGCCACCAGCAGAGATTTGACTAGCGCGAACACAGATACGCAGTATTTT.

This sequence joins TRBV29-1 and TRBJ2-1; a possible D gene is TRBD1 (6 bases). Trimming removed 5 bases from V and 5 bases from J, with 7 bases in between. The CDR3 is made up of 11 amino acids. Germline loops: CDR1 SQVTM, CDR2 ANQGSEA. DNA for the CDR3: TGCAGCGTTTGGACAGACAATGAGCAGTTCTTC. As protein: CSVWTDNEQFF.

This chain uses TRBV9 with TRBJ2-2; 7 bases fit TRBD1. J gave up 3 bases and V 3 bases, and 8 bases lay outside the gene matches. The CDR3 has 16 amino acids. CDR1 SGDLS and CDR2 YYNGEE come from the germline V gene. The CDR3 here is CASSGVTGVDTGELFF. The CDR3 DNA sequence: TGTGCCAGCAGCGGGGTTACAGGGGTTGACACCGGGGAGCTGTTTTTT.

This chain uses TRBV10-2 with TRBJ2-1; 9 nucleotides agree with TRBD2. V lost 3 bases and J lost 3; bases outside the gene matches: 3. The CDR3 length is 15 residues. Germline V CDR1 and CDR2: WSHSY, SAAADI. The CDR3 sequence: CASSEERGDYNEQFF. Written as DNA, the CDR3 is TGCGCCAGCAGTGAAGAGCGGGGGGACTACAATGAGCAGTTCTTC.

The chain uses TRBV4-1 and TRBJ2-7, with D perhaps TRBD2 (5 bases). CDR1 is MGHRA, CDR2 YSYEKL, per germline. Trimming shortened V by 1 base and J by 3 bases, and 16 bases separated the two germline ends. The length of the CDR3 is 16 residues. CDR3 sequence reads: CASSQVYGGEFYEQYF. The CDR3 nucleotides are TGCGCCAGCAGCCAAGTATATGGAGGCGAGTTCTACGAGCAGTACTTC.

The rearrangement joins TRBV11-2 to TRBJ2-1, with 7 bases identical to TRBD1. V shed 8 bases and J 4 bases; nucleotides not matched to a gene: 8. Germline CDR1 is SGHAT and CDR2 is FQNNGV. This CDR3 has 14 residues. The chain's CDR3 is CASEMGTVYNEQFF. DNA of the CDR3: TGTGCCAGCGAAATGGGGACAGTATACAATGAGCAGTTCTTC.

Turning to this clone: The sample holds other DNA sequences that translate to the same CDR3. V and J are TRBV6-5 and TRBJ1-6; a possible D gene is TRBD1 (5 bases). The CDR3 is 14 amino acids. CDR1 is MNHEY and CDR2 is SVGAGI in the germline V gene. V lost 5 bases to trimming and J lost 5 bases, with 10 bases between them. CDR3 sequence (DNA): TGTGCCAGCAGTCCCGGGACGGATAATTCACCCCTCCACTTT. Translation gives CASSPGTDNSPLHF.

The CDR3 loop reads CASSIIHRDIRTQPDGAFF. The DNA of the CDR3 is TGTGCCAGTAGTATAATCCACCGGGACATCCGAACGCAACCCGACGGAGCTTTCTTT. This rearrangement joins TRBV19 to TRBJ1-1; a weak D match, TRBD1 (6 bases). Germline loops: CDR1 LNHDA, CDR2 SQIVND (reference sequence). Trimming removed 2 bases from V and 10 bases from J, with 32 bases in between. The CDR3 contains 19 residues.

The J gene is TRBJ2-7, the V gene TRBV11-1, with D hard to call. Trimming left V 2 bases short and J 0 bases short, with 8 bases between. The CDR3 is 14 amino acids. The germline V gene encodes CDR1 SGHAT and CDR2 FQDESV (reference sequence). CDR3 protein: CASSLLGGSYEQYF. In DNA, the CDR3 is TGTGCCAGCAGCTTACTAGGTGGCTCCTACGAGCAGTACTTC.

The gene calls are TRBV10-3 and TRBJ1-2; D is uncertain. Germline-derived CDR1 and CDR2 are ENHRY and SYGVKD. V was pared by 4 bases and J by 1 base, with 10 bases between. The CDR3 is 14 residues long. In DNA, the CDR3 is TGTGCCATCAGTGGGACGGGAAATAACTATGGCTACACCTTC. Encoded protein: CAISGTGNNYGYTF.

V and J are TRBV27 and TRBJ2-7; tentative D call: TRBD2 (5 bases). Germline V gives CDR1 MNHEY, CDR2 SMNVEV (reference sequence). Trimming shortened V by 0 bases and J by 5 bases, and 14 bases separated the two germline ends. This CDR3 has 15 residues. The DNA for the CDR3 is TGTGCCAGCAGTTTATCGTTTGAGGGAACTAACGAGCAGTACTTC. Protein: CASSLSFEGTNEQYF.

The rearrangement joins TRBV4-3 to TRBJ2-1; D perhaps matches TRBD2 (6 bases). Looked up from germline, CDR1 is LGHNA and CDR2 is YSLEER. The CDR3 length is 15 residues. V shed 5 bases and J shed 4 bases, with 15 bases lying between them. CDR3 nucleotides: TGCGCCAGCAGCATTTCGGGAGACGGTTACAATGAGCAGTTCTTC. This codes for CASSISGDGYNEQFF.

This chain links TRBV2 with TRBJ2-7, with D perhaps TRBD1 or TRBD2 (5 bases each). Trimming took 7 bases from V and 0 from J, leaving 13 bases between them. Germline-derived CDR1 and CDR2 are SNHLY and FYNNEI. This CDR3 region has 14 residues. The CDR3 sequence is CASTGSGISYEQYF. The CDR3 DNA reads TGTGCCAGCACAGGGAGTGGAATCTCCTACGAGCAGTACTTC.

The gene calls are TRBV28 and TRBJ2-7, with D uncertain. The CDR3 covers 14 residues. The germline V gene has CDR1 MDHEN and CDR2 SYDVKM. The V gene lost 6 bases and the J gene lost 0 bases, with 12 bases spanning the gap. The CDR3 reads CASRPGPSSYEQYF. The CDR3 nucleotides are TGTGCCAGCAGACCCGGCCCCAGCTCCTACGAGCAGTACTTC. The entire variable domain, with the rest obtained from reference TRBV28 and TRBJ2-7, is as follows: DVKVTQSSRYLVKRTGEKVFLECVQDMDHENMFWYRQDPGLGLRLIYFSYDVKMKEKGDIPEGYSVSREKKERFSLILESASTNQTSMYLCASRPGPSSYEQYFGPGTRLTVT.